This paragraph reports one T cell receptor beta chain. The specificity of this receptor is unknown. Per-nucleotide qualities are absent, and no much larger clonotype sits a single base away. The record originates from a study of control samples from healthy donors and cancer patients (dated by TCRdb to 2020 to 2021). The library came from the immunoSEQ multiplex PCR assay. The table was pulled from immuneACCESS by TCRdb, which kept in-frame rearrangements only. Such tables lose some clones; where checked, under half of the loss comes from unresolved V genes, and the rest has no known cause. For this sample the table gives 90,000 to 100,000 clones, of which over 60% were detected only once. More than 9% of the sample rests with the top ten. Sequences KGHSH (CDR1) and LQKENI (CDR2) are obtained from the germline V gene. The CDR3 spans 15 residues, from the cysteine through the phenylalanine. Solely the CDR3 DNA is kept, with 45 bases framed from the first base. V lost 6 bases and J lost 3 bases; the stretch between them is 15 bases long.

This sequence was found in a woman in her twenties or thirties in good health. The V gene is TRBV18 and the J gene is TRBJ2-1; too little of a D gene remains to name it. Sequencing was performed on blood. The CDR3 here reads CASSVESLHYNEQFF. The DNA sequence is given as TGTGCCAGCTCGGTAGAGTCGCTTCACTACAATGAGCAGTTCTTC.